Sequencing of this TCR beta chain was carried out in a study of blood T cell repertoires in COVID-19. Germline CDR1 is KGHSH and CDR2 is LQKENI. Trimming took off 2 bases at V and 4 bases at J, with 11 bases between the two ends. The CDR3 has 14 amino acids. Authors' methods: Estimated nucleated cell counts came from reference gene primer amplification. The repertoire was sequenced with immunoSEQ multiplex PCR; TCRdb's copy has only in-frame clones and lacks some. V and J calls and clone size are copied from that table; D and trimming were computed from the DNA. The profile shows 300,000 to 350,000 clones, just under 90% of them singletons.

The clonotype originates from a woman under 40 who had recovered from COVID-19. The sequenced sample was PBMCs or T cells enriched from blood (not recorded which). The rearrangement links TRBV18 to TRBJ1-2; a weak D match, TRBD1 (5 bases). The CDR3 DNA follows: TGTGCCAGCTCACCAGACAGAGAGATCTATGGCTACACCTTC. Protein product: CASSPDREIYGYTF. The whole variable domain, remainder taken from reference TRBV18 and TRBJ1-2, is NAGVMQNPRHLVRRRGQEARLRCSPMKGHSHVYWYRQLPEEGLKFMVYLQKENIIDESGMPKERFSAEFPKEGPSILRIQQVVRGDSAAYFCASSPDREIYGYTFGSGTRLTVV.